One sample yielded the 29 T cell receptor beta chains listed below, sequenced in a study of radiotherapy plus CTLA-4 blockade in lung cancer. Clones were read by immunoSEQ multiplex PCR, and TCRdb kept only the in-frame ones, dropping some. The data show tens of thousands of clones, about 83% seen once. Source: peripheral blood, taken from a patient treated with radiotherapy plus ipilimumab. These receptors came from a human donor with non-small cell lung cancer that progressed on radiotherapy plus ipilimumab.

The CDR3 reads CASRVSDRGTKETQYF. In DNA, the CDR3 is TGTGCCAGCAGGGTTAGTGACAGGGGGACAAAAGAGACCCAGTACTTC. The chain employs TRBV2 and TRBJ2-5; 9 bases are a match to TRBD1. Germline CDR1 SNHLY, CDR2 FYNNEI. CDR3 length: 16 residues. J was trimmed by 3 bases and V by 6 bases; bases with no gene match: 11.

V usage is TRBV7-3 and J usage is TRBJ2-3; 9 bases fit TRBD1. The CDR3 is 14 residues long. The germline gives CDR1 SGHTA, CDR2 FQGTGA. V dropped 5 bases and J dropped 10; count of bases not matched to a gene: 10. The CDR3 DNA reads as TGTGCCAGCAGCCCACGGGGGACAGGGAGAGCGCAGTATTTT. This codes for CASSPRGTGRAQYF.

This chain links TRBV18 with TRBJ1-2, with D possibly matching TRBD1 (5 bases). The V gene lost 5 bases and the J gene lost 4 bases, with 14 bases spanning the gap. Germline CDR1 is KGHSH and CDR2 is LQKENI. The CDR3 runs to 14 residues. CDR3 sequence (DNA): TGTGCCAGCTCAACGCAGGGCAAGGGCTATGGCTACACCTTC. As protein: CASSTQGKGYGYTF.

A single count supports this clone. This chain connects TRBV9 to TRBJ2-2; D tentatively reads TRBD1 or TRBD2 (5 bases each). From germline, CDR1 is SGDLS and CDR2 YYNGEE. V lost 3 bases and J lost 4, with 10 bases in between. The CDR3 sequence is 14 residues long. CDR3 nucleotide sequence: TGTGCCAGCAGCGCTGGGACCGCCACCGGGGAGCTGTTTTTT. This gives the protein CASSAGTATGELFF.

The rearrangement joins TRBV5-4 to TRBJ2-7, with 9 bases fitting TRBD2. Germline V gene sequence: CDR1 SGHNT, CDR2 YYREEE (reference sequence). The V and J ends lost 5 bases and 0 bases, in that order; junction bases with no gene match: 6. CDR3 length: 15 amino acids. CDR3 amino acids: CASSPSGKSSYEQYF. CDR3 sequence (DNA): TGTGCCAGCAGTCCTAGCGGGAAGAGCTCCTACGAGCAGTACTTC.

Concerning this clone: Other DNA sequences in this sample translate to the same CDR3. The V and J genes are TRBV9 and TRBJ2-3; D call uncertain. Germline V gene sequence: CDR1 SGDLS, CDR2 YYNGEE. The CDR3 is 11 residues long. V lost 0 bases and J 5 bases, leaving 1 base between the germline ends. DNA for the CDR3: TGTGCCAGCAGCGTAGGAGATACGCAGTATTTT. It translates to CASSVGDTQYF.

The chain carries TRBV5-4 and TRBJ2-2; D is ambiguous. The germline V and J ends were trimmed by 4 bases and 5 bases, with 15 bases remaining between them. Germline loops: CDR1 SGHNT, CDR2 YYREEE (reference sequence). The CDR3 consists of 15 residues. CDR3 nucleotides: TGTGCCAGCAGCGTGACTGCCCCCAGGACCGGGGAGCTGTTTTTT. Translation: CASSVTAPRTGELFF.

This clone was counted a few times. V is TRBV9 and J is TRBJ1-5, with 7 bases identical to TRBD1. The CDR3 contains 15 residues. The J segment lost 3 bases and the V segment lost 4 bases, leaving 7 bases of the junction unmatched. The germline V gene has CDR1 SGDLS and CDR2 YYNGEE. The CDR3 sequence is CASSLTGDVNQPQHF. CDR3 sequence (DNA): TGTGCCAGCAGCTTAACAGGGGATGTCAATCAGCCCCAGCATTTT.

The chain links TRBV6-1 to TRBJ1-2, with a tentative D call TRBD1 (6 bases). The CDR3 is made up of 16 amino acids. Trimming cost V 3 bases and J 0 bases, with 14 bases left between them. Germline V gives CDR1 MNHNS, CDR2 SASEGT. CDR3 sequence reads: CASSDTGSWANYGYTF. The CDR3, as DNA: TGTGCCAGCAGTGACACAGGGTCCTGGGCTAACTATGGCTACACCTTC.

This rearrangement joins TRBV7-2 to TRBJ1-5; perhaps TRBD1 as D (5 bases). The CDR3 loop spans 15 amino acids. Germline CDR1 SGHTA, CDR2 FQGNSA. Between the trimmed V and J ends, which lost 3 bases and 1 base, there was a span of 10 bases. This chain's CDR3 is CASSFGQGSNQPQHF. The CDR3 DNA follows: TGTGCCAGCAGCTTTGGGCAGGGAAGCAATCAGCCCCAGCATTTT.

The chain links TRBV6-6 to TRBJ1-1; no clear D. The germline V gene encodes CDR1 MNHNY and CDR2 SVGAGI (reference sequence). The V end lost 6 bases, the J end lost 5 bases, and 16 bases lay between the germline ends. The CDR3 length is 14 residues. The chain's CDR3 is CASSNVGEVTEAFF. DNA for the CDR3: TGTGCCAGCAGCAACGTTGGGGAGGTGACTGAAGCTTTCTTT.

A single count supports this clone. V and J are TRBV5-1 and TRBJ2-5; 9 nucleotides agree with TRBD1. There are 16 residues in the CDR3. The germline CDR1 and CDR2 sequences are SGHRS and YFSETQ. J was trimmed by 2 bases and V by 2 bases; bases with no gene match: 7. CDR3 amino acids: CASSLSRDRAQETQYF. CDR3 nucleotide sequence: TGCGCCAGCAGCTTAAGCCGGGACAGGGCACAAGAGACCCAGTACTTC.

This clone was seen only a few times. The chain couples TRBV7-8 to TRBJ2-7, with 9 bases fitting TRBD2. This CDR3 has 15 residues. Germline V gene sequence: CDR1 SGHVS, CDR2 FQNEAQ. V shed 1 base, J shed 3 bases, and the junction held 4 bases outside the gene matches. The CDR3 DNA reads as TGTGCCAGCAGCTTAGTACTAGCGGGCAACTACGAGCAGTACTTC. The encoded protein is CASSLVLAGNYEQYF.

Only a few counts were recorded for this clone. J is TRBJ1-4 and V is TRBV5-1; perhaps TRBD1 as D (5 bases). The V gene's germline CDR1 is SGHRS and CDR2 YFSETQ. Trimming took off 0 bases at V and 8 bases at J, with 14 bases between the two ends. CDR3 length: 15 amino acids. The CDR3 DNA sequence: TGCGCCAGCAGCTTGGCCCAGGGAGGAGGGGAAAAACTGTTTTTT. It translates to CASSLAQGGGEKLFF.

This chain links TRBV7-8 with TRBJ1-1; tentatively, D is TRBD1 (6 bases). Germline CDR1 SGHVS, CDR2 FQNEAQ. The CDR3 runs to 13 residues. The V gene lost 4 bases and the J gene lost 8 bases, with 14 bases spanning the gap. Here the CDR3 DNA reads TGTGCCAGCAGCTATGGGCAGGGGCACGAAGCTTTCTTT. Protein sequence: CASSYGQGHEAFF.

The sample holds a few counts of this clone. V and J are TRBV28 and TRBJ1-2; no clear D gene. This CDR3 is 15 amino acids long. Trimming took off 2 bases at V and 0 bases at J, with 10 bases between the two ends. Germline values: CDR1 MDHEN, CDR2 SYDVKM. CDR3 sequence reads: CASSLRTAANYGYTF. The CDR3 DNA sequence: TGTGCCAGCAGTTTACGTACCGCTGCTAACTATGGCTACACCTTC.

The chain joins TRBV7-9 to TRBJ1-2; D is perhaps TRBD1 (5 bases). CDR1 and CDR2 (germline): SEHNR, FQNEAQ (reference sequence). V was cut by 5 bases and J by 0 bases, with 16 bases left in between. This CDR3 comprises 16 residues. This CDR3 is CASSQTWGPSNYGYTF. The CDR3 coding sequence is TGTGCCAGCAGCCAAACGTGGGGCCCCTCTAACTATGGCTACACCTTC. Variable domain in full (rest from reference TRBV7-9 and TRBJ1-2): DTGVSQNPRHKITKRGQNVTFRCDPISEHNRLYWYRQTLGQGPEFLTYFQNEAQLEKSRLLSDRFSAERPKGSFSTLEIQRTEQGDSAMYLCASSQTWGPSNYGYTFGSGTRLTVV.

By share of the sample, this clone is medium-sized (0.01 to 0.1%). The CDR3 protein is CASGLGLYEQYF. CDR3 DNA sequence: TGTGCTAGTGGTTTGGGGCTCTACGAGCAGTACTTC. V and J are TRBV12-5 and TRBJ2-7; D remains unclear. This CDR3 is built from 12 residues. Germline lookup yields CDR1 LGHNT and CDR2 FRNRAP. V lost 1 base to trimming and J lost 3 bases, with 4 bases between them.

CDR3 residues: CASSQDGQYNQPQHF. The CDR3 bases are TGCGCCAGCAGCCAAGACGGACAGTACAATCAGCCCCAGCATTTT. The gene calls are TRBV4-1 and TRBJ1-5; perhaps TRBD1 as D (6 bases). Looked up from germline, CDR1 is MGHRA and CDR2 is YSYEKL. The CDR3 runs 15 residues. Trimming shortened V by 0 bases and J by 3 bases, and 9 bases separated the two germline ends.

This rearrangement joins TRBV6-1 to TRBJ1-4; D call uncertain. Per germline, CDR1 MNHNS and CDR2 SASEGT. V lost 0 bases and J lost 8, with 19 bases in between. The length of the CDR3 is 17 residues. The CDR3 protein is CASSEAGRRSSGEKLFF. The CDR3 DNA reads TGTGCCAGCAGTGAAGCGGGCAGGAGGTCCTCGGGGGAAAAACTGTTTTTT.

The chain combines TRBV18 with TRBJ2-5, with TRBD2 identical over 11 bases. The CDR3 extends over 15 amino acids. Germline loops: CDR1 KGHSH, CDR2 LQKENI. V lost 1 base and J lost 4; bases outside the gene matches: 2. The CDR3 sequence: CASSPRTSGPETQYF. The CDR3 nucleotides are TGTGCCAGCTCACCACGGACTAGCGGGCCAGAGACCCAGTACTTC.

This clone was detected only a few times. The chain joins TRBV14 to TRBJ1-2, with TRBD1 identical over 7 bases. Germline CDR1 SGHDN, CDR2 FVKESK. This CDR3 region has 13 residues. J was trimmed by 4 bases and V by 3 bases; bases with no gene match: 2. CDR3 sequence reads: CASSQGTAYGYTF. The CDR3 DNA follows: TGTGCCAGCAGCCAGGGGACAGCCTATGGCTACACCTTC.

The chain carries TRBV21-1 and TRBJ2-5; TRBD2 is the table's D call, not checked against the DNA. TRBV21-1 is termed a pseudogene. The CDR3 totals 14 residues. The CDR3 sequence: CASSRRAVQETQYF. The CDR3, as DNA: TGTGCCAGCAGCAGGCGGGCCGTCCAAGAGACCCAGTACTTC.

The chain combines TRBV27 with TRBJ2-7; D unresolved. The germline gives CDR1 MNHEY, CDR2 SMNVEV (reference sequence). The CDR3 has 14 residues. The V gene lost 5 bases and the J gene lost 0 bases, with 11 bases spanning the gap. DNA for the CDR3: TGTGCCAGCAGTCGCAGCTATGACTCCTACGAGCAGTACTTC. This translates into CASSRSYDSYEQYF.

J is TRBJ1-1 and V is TRBV29-1, with 9 bases identical to TRBD1. After removal of 6 bases from V and 0 bases from J, the junction contained 5 bases not matched to a gene. The V gene's germline CDR1 is SQVTM and CDR2 ANQGSEA. CDR3 length: 14 amino acids. The CDR3 DNA sequence: TGCAGCGTAGGACAGGGGACCCTGAACACTGAAGCTTTCTTT. It specifies CSVGQGTLNTEAFF.

This chain uses TRBV4-2 with TRBJ1-6; 7 bases align to TRBD1. Germline V gene lookup returns CDR1 LGHNA and CDR2 YNFKEQ. The CDR3 length is 14 residues. V lost 5 bases and J lost 7; bases outside the gene matches: 5. CDR3: CASSRDSENSPLHF. CDR3 DNA sequence: TGTGCCAGCAGCAGGGACAGTGAAAATTCACCCCTCCACTTT.

This clone was seen once. The genes are TRBV10-3 and TRBJ2-7; D may be TRBD1 or TRBD2 (6 bases each). V lost 7 bases and J lost 5, with 12 bases in between. Germline-derived CDR1 and CDR2 are ENHRY and SYGVKD. The CDR3 loop spans 12 amino acids. CDR3 region: CAIMVGGHEQYF. CDR3 coding DNA: TGTGCCATCATGGTCGGGGGCCACGAGCAGTACTTC.

This clone was seen more than once but under ten times. The CDR3 nucleotides read TGTGCCAGCACTATACAGGTCCTCTATTCACCCCTCCACTTT. This translates into CASTIQVLYSPLHF. The chain couples TRBV6-1 to TRBJ1-6, with D perhaps TRBD1 (5 bases). Germline V lookup: CDR1 MNHNS, CDR2 SASEGT. The CDR3 contains 14 residues. V was shortened by 7 bases and J by 8 bases, with 15 bases between the two germline ends.

The chain links TRBV4-1 to TRBJ2-5, with D maybe TRBD2 (6 bases). Trimming shortened V by 1 base and J by 2 bases, and 11 bases separated the two germline ends. The germline V gene has CDR1 MGHRA and CDR2 YSYEKL. This CDR3 is 15 amino acids long. The CDR3 loop is CASSQGRAGQETQYF. CDR3 nucleotide sequence: TGCGCCAGCAGCCAAGGGAGGGCGGGGCAAGAGACCCAGTACTTC.